The source of this TCR beta chain is a study of blood T cell repertoires in COVID-19. The CDR3 loop spans 14 amino acids. The V and J ends lost 5 bases and 7 bases, in that order; junction bases with no gene match: 9. CDR1 and CDR2 from the germline V gene are LNHDA and SQIVND (reference sequence). Recruitment covered about two dozen US areas and drew participants whose ages spanned about 18 to 90 years. A PCR-confirmed or clinician-diagnosed COVID-19 case had contacted exposed participants within 2 weeks of entry. TCRdb keeps only in-frame clones here, not all; method: immunoSEQ multiplex PCR. The data contain some 290,000 clones, 90% of them singletons.

The gene calls are TRBV19 and TRBJ2-7, with TRBD2 identical over 9 bases. The source material was PBMCs or T cells enriched from blood (not recorded which). This receptor was obtained from a woman aged 30 to 39 who had been exposed to COVID-19. The CDR3: CASSPRTSVGEQYF. The CDR3 DNA sequence: TGTGCCAGTAGTCCCCGGACTAGCGTTGGTGAGCAGTACTTC.